This TCR beta chain was observed in a study of cytomegalovirus exposure and HLA in healthy donors. Germline V lookup: CDR1 MNHNS, CDR2 SASEGT. The trim removed 4 bases at V and 0 bases at J, leaving 1 base unmatched. The CDR3 sequence is 14 residues long. The primer mix had 60 Vbeta and 13 Jbeta primers. Some clones are missing from TCRdb's copy, which holds only in-frame ones; the method was immunoSEQ multiplex PCR. In the table there are 140,000 or so clones, around 75% of which are singletons. What was sequenced was PBMCs. The clonotype originates from a female donor in good health and CMV-seronegative. The V gene is TRBV6-1, the J gene TRBJ2-3; 7 bases are a match to TRBD1. CDR3 coding DNA: TGTGCCAGCAGTGTCAGGGGGAGCACAGATACGCAGTATTTT. It yields the protein CASSVRGSTDTQYF.